This entry features one T cell receptor beta chain sequence. This clonotype was picked up a small number of times. The antigen it binds to is not known. It has no much larger one-base neighbor in the sample; base qualities were not kept. The treatment or condition label, as the study defines it: allogeneic hematopoietic cell transplantation with graft depleted of TCRalphabeta T cells and CD19 B cells. The children who served as transplant recipients had been given grafts of TCRalphabeta/CD19-depleted allogeneic hematopoietic cells. V was cut back by 6 bases and J by 9 bases, leaving a gap of 19 bases between them. The CDR3 contains 13 residues, cysteine and phenylalanine counted. This entry keeps only the CDR3 DNA: 39 bases, framed from base 1. CDR1 and CDR2 are read off the germline V gene as SQVTM and ANQGSEA. The sample belongs to a study of T-cell reconstitution after alpha-beta-depleted transplantation in children listed by TCRdb under 2016. Notes on the research overall: Using TCR repertoire profiling, the study followed T-cell immune reconstitution in a quantitative way in children after TCRalphabeta/CD19-depleted allogeneic hematopoietic cell transplantation. What the work shows at the level of the full study, not this receptor alone: Hyperexpanded clone frequencies declined over subsequent months; after one year, T-cell counts and TCRbeta diversity were mostly attributed to newly produced T cells. Apparently early alphabetaT-cell count recovery about two months after transplant reportedly relied on only several hundred rapidly expanded clones derived from non-depleted graft cells. The high TCRbeta diversity at day 60 in some patients was ascribed to recipient T cells and intrathymic progenitors that had survived conditioning.

The protocol used for the library was PCR. Instrument on record: Illumina HiSeq 2500. Molecular barcoding was employed in the preparation of TCR libraries, with unique molecular identifiers being used to normalize TCRbeta repertoire quantification. TCRdb reprocessed the public reads (quality trimming at Q25 with fastp, clone calling with MiXCR) and kept in-frame beta chains. Each CDR3 protein appears once, grouped with its most common genes and DNA. This sample is represented by some 260,000 distinct CDR3 sequences; 24% of them were singletons. The ten largest clones take up around 4.8% of the sample.

The chain is assembled from TRBV29-1 and TRBJ2-3, with the D assignment possibly TRBD1 or TRBD2, given 5 matching bases for each. The clonotype was recovered from a female patient between 2 and 15 years old who had a stem cell transplant for congenital amegakaryocytic thrombocytopenia, so the T cells may come from the graft donor. Sequences were derived from PBMCs, mostly from graft donor cells, sampled 360 days after TCRalphabeta/CD19-depleted stem cell transplant. The CDR3 loop reads CSVGTAPEDTQYF. The sequenced DNA is TGCAGCGTCGGGACGGCACCCGAGGACACGCAGTATTTT.